This TCR beta chain was identified in a study of blood T cells in healthy people across ages (dated by TCRdb to the mid-2010s). Looking at the study overall: In model experiments, template switching captured about one uniquely barcoded TCR beta cDNA molecule for every two T cells. To track age-related changes in TCR beta repertoire diversity, the study relied on deep sequencing normalized with unique cDNA molecular identifiers. The donors were divided into four age groups: young (average around 15 years), middle-aged (roughly 42), aged (approximately 62) and long-lived (around 80). For two donors (one aged 18 to 30 and one aged 80 or older), the study analyzed two additional independent replicas of 1 million unique cDNA reads from the same blood draw.

Receptor libraries were prepared by 5' RACE. The sequencing machine was an Illumina HiSeq 2500. A second about 7 to 11 cycle PCR used a sample-barcoded 5' primer and a J-beta primer mix. A unique molecular identifier was introduced onto each TCR beta cDNA molecule by a template-switch 5' adaptor carrying 12 random nucleotides. Each sample yielded at least 2.5 million CDR3-containing paired-end reads. The Mint cDNA synthesis kit, primed by a TRBC-specific oligonucleotide, was used to synthesize first-strand cDNA from all RNA. Following uracil-DNA glycosylase treatment, a first 18-cycle PCR with universal primers M1SS and BC2_uni_R was performed on all cDNA. In the paper's pipeline: For normalization, 1 million high-quality reads, each with a distinct molecular identifier, were randomly selected from each sample. Instead of being binned into consensus sequences, reads with shared molecular identifiers were discarded. MiTCR, run with a Q25 quality threshold and the strictest error-elimination algorithm, handled CDR3 identification, clonotype clustering and error correction. A nonparametric unseen species model using Euler transformation provided a lower-bound estimate of total TCR beta diversity. TCRdb itself trimmed the public reads at Q25 with fastp, ran MiXCR and retained productive beta chains. A single entry per CDR3 protein holds the most common genes and DNA from its merged rows. These V and J calls derive from TCRdb rather than the authors' analysis. For this sample there are approximately 800,000 distinct CDR3 sequences; roughly 24% appear just once. The ten largest clonotypes hold around 3% of the sample.

What the research found in general, with its limitations: As age increased, observed TCR beta diversity per million T cells dropped in a roughly linear way, and a significant reduction was already evident by age 40. Compared with the aged group, the long-lived group had more naive CD4+ T cells, fewer expanded clones and increased TCR diversity, a pattern suggesting age selection. Estimates of total diversity from one million sequenced T cells were regarded as lower bounds and underestimates. Bulk unsorted PBMC profiling prevented conclusive comparison of naive and antigen-experienced compartments. The percentage of naive T cells measured by flow cytometry correlated strongly with observed TCR beta diversity. Because donor CMV infection status was unknown, age-related changes in expanded clonotypes were potentially confounded.

The donors were 40 or so Caucasian individuals from Russia, aged 6 to 90 years, who were systemically healthy. Each donor gave around 9.5 milliliters of peripheral blood, collected into EDTA-treated Vacutainer tubes. Ficoll-Paque density-gradient centrifugation was used to isolate PBMCs, with at least 6.5 million per sample. Total RNA, at least 5.5 micrograms per sample, was extracted from PBMCs with Trizol reagent. Naive CD45RAhigh/CD27high T cell percentages were measured by flow cytometry on a PBMC aliquot from every donor. This clonotype was seen a few times. Its specific antigen is unknown. No base quality values were provided; no much bigger clone lies one nucleotide off. CDR1 and CDR2, looked up from the germline V gene (reference sequence), are SEHNR and FQNEAQ. V lost 3 bases and J lost 8 bases; the stretch between them is 8 bases long. The CDR3, cysteine through phenylalanine, is 12 amino acids long. The DNA shown is the 36-base CDR3, in frame from base 1.

These sequences were also reported in another study, on T cells of mothers and their children. The second study, in turn, reports: Donors were nine systemically healthy Caucasian individuals: three mothers and their six children. cDNA synthesis used all of the extracted RNA, with around 1.5 ug of RNA in each 15 ul reaction. In the second PCR, the M1S primer introduced both the sample barcodes and 2-4 random nucleotides. Over 9.5 million TCR beta CDR3 reads were obtained for each mother, and approximately 3 million reads were obtained for each child. Thymic selection shapes the output of TCR recombination in a similar way in related and unrelated pairs, and inherited differences have a minor effect. Related mother-child pairs always showed normalized repertoire overlap that was slightly higher than in unrelated mother-child pairs, though the difference was never significant. No persistent microchimeric T cell clones were detected, at a sensitivity of about 100 clones per million clonotypes. Deep NGS was used in the study to compare the TCR beta repertoires of mothers and children and to look for features that separate related mother-child pairs from unrelated individuals. Mothers averaged around 40 +/- 4 years of age and children averaged around 11 +/- 4 years. After adapters were ligated using NEBNext reagents, the libraries underwent 100+100 nt paired-end sequencing on an Illumina HiSeq 2000. Mother and child libraries were prepared a month apart and sequenced in separate runs to prevent cross-contamination. Between roughly 500,000 and 2,300,000 distinct TCR beta clonotypes were identified per donor. Naive TCR beta clonotypes were estimated from low-frequency clonotypes matched to each donor's FACS-determined naive share, without sorting.

This TCR came from a boy aged 5-17 years in good health. The source material was blood. The receptor chain draws on TRBV7-9 and TRBJ2-1, with the D gene uncertain. The CDR3 amino acid sequence is: CASSFERDEQFF. The sequenced DNA: TGTGCCAGCAGCTTCGAAAGGGATGAGCAGTTCTTC.